This T cell receptor beta chain was identified during a study of T cells in localized non-small cell lung cancer. Study-wide findings and caveats: Among the top 100 tumor clones, a median approximately 62 appeared in adjacent lung. Multi-region tumor sequencing was not done, so intratumor heterogeneity could not be excluded. A higher density of T cells in blood coincided with extended overall survival. Maximal T cell clonality occurred in uninvolved adjacent lung, with tumor ranking below it.

The V and J ends lost 1 base and 6 bases respectively, with 11 bases between them. The CDR3 runs 13 residues. Germline V gives CDR1 GTSNPN, CDR2 SVGIG (reference sequence). Method: immunoSEQ multiplex PCR; TCRdb's copy keeps in-frame clones and lacks some. Seen here are 2,000 to 2,500 clones, about 30% observed once, and the top ten hold roughly 12%. Remarks on this clone: What it recognizes is unknown.

The TCR comes from a male donor older than 55 with stage I squamous cell lung carcinoma. This specimen consisted of normal lung tissue next to the tumor, obtained before any cancer treatment. The gene calls are TRBV30 and TRBJ2-3; the D gene is possibly TRBD2 (5 bases). The CDR3 region is CAWSEGSSDTQYF. CDR3 sequence (DNA): TGTGCCTGGAGTGAAGGGAGCTCGGATACGCAGTATTTT.